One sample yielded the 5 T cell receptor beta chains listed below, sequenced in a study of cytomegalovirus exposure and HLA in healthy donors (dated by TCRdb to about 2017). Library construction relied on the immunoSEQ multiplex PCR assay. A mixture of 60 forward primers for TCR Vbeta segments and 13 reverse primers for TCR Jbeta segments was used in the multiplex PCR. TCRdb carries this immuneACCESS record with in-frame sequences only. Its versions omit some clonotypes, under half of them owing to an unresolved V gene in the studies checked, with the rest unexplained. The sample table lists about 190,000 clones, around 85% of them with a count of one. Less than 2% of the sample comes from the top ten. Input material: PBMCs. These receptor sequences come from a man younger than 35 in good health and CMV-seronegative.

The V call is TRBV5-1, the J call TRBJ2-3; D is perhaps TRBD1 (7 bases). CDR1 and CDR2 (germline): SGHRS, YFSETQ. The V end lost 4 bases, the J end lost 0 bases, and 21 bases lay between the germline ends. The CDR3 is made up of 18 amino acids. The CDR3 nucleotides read TGCGCCAGCAGCGTGGCGGGACAGACTCACCTAAGCACAGATACGCAGTATTTT. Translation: CASSVAGQTHLSTDTQYF.

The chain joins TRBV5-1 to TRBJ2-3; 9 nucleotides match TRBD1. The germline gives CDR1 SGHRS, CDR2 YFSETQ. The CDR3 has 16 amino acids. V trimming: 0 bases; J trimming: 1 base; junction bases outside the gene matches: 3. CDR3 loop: CASSLGQGGRTDTQYF. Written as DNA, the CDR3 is TGCGCCAGCAGCTTGGGACAGGGGGGGCGCACAGATACGCAGTATTTT.

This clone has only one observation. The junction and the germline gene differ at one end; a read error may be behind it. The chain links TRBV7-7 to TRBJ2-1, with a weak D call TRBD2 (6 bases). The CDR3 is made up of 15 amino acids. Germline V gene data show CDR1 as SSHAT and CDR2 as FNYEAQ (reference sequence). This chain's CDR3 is CASSLIGPGDNEQFF. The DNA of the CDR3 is TGTGCTAGCAGCTTAATCGGCCCGGGGGACAATGAGCAGTTCTTC.

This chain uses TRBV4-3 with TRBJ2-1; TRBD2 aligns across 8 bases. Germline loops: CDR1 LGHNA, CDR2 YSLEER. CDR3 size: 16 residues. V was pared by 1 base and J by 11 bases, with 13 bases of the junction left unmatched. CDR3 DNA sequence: TGCGCCAGCAGCCAAGTCCCGGGGTTGGCGGGAGGTCAGCAGTTCTTC. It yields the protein CASSQVPGLAGGQQFF.

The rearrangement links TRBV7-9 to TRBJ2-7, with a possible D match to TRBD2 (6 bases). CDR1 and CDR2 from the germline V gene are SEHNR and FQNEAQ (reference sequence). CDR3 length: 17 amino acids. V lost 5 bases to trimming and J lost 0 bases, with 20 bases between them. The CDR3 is CASSGSPGLRPSYEQYF. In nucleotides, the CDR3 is TGTGCCAGCAGCGGCAGCCCGGGACTTCGACCCTCCTACGAGCAGTACTTC.